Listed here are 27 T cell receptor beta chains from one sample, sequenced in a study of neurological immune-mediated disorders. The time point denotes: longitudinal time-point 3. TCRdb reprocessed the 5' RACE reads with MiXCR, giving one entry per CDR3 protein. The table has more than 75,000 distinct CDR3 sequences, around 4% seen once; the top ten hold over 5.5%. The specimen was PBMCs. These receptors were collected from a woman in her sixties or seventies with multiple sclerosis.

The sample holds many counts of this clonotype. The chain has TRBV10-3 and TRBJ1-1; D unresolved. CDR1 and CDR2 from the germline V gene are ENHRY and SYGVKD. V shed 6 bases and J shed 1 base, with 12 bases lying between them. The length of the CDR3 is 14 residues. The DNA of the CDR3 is TGTGCCATCAGGACACTAACGGGGAACACTGAAGCTTTCTTT. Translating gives CAIRTLTGNTEAFF.

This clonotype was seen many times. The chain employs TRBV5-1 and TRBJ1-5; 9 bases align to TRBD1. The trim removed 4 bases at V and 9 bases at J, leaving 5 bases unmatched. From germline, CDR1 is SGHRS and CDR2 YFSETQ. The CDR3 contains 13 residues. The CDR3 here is CASSKRQGGPQHF. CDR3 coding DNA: TGCGCCAGCAGCAAACGACAGGGGGGGCCCCAGCATTTT.

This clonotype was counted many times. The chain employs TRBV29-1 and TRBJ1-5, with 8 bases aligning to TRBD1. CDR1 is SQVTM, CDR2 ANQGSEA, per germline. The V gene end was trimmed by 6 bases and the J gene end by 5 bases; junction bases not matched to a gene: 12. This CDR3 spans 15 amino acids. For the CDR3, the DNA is TGCAGCGTGATCCTCTCAGGGGGCGGAGATCAGCCCCAGCATTTT. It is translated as CSVILSGGGDQPQHF.

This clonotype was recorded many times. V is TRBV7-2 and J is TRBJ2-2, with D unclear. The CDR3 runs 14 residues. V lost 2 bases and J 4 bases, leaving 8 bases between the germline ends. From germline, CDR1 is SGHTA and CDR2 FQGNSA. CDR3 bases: TGTGCCAGCAGCTTACAAAGAGGCACCGGGGAGCTGTTTTTT. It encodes CASSLQRGTGELFF.

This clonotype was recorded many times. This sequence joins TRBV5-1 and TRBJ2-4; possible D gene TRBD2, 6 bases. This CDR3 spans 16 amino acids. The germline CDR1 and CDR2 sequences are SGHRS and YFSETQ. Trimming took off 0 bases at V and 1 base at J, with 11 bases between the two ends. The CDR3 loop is CASSLGSGGAKNIQYF. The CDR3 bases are TGCGCCAGCAGCTTGGGGTCTGGGGGGGCCAAAAACATTCAGTACTTC.

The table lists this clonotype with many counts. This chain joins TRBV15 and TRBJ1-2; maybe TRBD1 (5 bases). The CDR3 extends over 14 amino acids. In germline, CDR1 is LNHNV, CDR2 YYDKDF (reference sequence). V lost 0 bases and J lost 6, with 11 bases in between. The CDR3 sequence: CATSRDLTGNGYTF. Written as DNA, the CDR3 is TGTGCCACCAGCAGAGATCTTACAGGAAATGGCTACACCTTC.

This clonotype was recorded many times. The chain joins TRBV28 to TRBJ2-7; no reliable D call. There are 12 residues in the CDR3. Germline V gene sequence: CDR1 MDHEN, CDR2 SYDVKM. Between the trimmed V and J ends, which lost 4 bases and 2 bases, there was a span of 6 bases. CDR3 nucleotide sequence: TGTGCCAGCAGTTCCGCCCCCTACGAGCAGTACTTC. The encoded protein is CASSSAPYEQYF.

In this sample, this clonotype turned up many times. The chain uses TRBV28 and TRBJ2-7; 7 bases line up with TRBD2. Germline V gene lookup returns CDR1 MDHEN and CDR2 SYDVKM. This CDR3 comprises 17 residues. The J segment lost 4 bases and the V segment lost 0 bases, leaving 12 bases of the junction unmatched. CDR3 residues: CASSLWESAGTAYEQYF. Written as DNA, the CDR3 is TGTGCCAGCAGTTTATGGGAATCAGCGGGGACTGCTTACGAGCAGTACTTC.

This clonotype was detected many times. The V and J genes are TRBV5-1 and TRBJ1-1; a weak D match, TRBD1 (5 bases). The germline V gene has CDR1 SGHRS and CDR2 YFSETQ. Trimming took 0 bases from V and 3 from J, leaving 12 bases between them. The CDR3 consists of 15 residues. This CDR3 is CASSLADSYYTEAFF. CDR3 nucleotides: TGCGCCAGCAGCTTGGCCGACAGCTACTACACTGAAGCTTTCTTT.

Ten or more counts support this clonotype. CDR3 sequence reads: CASSGRGGRNEKLFF. CDR3 sequence (DNA): TGTGCCAGCAGCGGCAGGGGGGGACGAAACGAAAAACTGTTTTTT. This chain joins TRBV3-1 and TRBJ1-4; 7 nucleotides line up with TRBD1. With 5 bases clipped from V and 8 bases from J, the junction kept 11 bases outside the gene matches. This CDR3 is 15 amino acids long. Germline lookup yields CDR1 LGHDT and CDR2 YNNKEL (reference sequence).

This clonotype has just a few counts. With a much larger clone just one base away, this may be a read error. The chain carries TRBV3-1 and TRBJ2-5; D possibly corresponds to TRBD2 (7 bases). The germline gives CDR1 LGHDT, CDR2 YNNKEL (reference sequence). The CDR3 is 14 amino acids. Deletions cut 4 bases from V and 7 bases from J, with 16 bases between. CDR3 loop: CASSPVSRGGTQYF. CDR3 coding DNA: TGTGCCAGCAGCCCGGTATCGAGGGGGGGGACCCAGTACTTC.

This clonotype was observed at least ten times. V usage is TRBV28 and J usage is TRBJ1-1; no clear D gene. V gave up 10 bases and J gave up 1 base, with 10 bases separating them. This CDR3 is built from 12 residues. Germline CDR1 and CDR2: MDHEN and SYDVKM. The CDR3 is CATRGQNTEAFF. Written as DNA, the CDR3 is TGTGCCACCCGCGGGCAGAACACTGAAGCTTTCTTT.

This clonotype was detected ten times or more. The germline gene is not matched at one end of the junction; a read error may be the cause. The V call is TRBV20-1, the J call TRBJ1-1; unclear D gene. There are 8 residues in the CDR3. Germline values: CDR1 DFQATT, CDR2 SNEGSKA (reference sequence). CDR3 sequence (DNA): TGCAGTGCTACCACGGTAGAGTTT. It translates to CSATTVEF.

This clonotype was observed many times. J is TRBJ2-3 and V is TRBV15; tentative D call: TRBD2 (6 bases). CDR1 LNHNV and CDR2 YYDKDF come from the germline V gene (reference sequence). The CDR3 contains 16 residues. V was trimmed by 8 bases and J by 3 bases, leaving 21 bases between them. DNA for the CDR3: TGTGCCACCCGGGGGTGGACGGGCAGGGCGACAGATACGCAGTATTTT. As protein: CATRGWTGRATDTQYF.

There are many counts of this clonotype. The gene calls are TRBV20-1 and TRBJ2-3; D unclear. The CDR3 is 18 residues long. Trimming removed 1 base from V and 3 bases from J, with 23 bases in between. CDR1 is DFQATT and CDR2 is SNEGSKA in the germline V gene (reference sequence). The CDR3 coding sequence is TGCAGTGCTAGAGGTTTTACGCTGACAAGGAGTTTAACAGATACGCAGTATTTT. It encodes CSARGFTLTRSLTDTQYF.

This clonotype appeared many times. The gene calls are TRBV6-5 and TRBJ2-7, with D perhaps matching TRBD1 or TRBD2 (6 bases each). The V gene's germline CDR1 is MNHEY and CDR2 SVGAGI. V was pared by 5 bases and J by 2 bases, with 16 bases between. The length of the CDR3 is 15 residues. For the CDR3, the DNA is TGTGCCAGCAGTACCCCAACAGGGAGGCCCTACGAGCAGTACTTC. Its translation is CASSTPTGRPYEQYF.

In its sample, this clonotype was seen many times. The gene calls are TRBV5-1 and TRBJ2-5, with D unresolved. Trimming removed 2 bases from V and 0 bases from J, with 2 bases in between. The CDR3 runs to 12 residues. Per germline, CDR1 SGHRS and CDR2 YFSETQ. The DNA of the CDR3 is TGCGCCAGCAGCTTAAACCAAGAGACCCAGTACTTC. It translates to CASSLNQETQYF.

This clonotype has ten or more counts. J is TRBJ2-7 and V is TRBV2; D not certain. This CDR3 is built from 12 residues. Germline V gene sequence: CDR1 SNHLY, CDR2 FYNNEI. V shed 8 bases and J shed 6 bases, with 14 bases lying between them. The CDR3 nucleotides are TGTGCCAGCGGCTTCAGTGGTATCGAGCAGTACTTC. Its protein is CASGFSGIEQYF.

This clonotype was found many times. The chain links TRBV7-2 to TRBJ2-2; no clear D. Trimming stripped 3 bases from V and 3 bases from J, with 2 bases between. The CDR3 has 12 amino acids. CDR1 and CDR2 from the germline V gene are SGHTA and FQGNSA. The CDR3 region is CASSFYTGELFF. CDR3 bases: TGTGCCAGCAGCTTTTACACCGGGGAGCTGTTTTTT.

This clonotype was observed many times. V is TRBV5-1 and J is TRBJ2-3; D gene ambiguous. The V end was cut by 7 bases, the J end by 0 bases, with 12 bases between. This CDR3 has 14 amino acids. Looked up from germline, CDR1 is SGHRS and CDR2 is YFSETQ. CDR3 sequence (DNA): TGCGCCAGCTGCTGGGCCCTTAGCACAGATACGCAGTATTTT. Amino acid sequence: CASCWALSTDTQYF.

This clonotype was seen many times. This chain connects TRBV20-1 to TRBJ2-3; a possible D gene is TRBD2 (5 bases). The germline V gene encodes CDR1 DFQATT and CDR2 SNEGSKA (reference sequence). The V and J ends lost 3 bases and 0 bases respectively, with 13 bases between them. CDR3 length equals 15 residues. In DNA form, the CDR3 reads TGCAGTGCTAGGGAGGTGGTATCTAGCACAGATACGCAGTATTTT. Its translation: CSAREVVSSTDTQYF.

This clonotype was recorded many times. Here the CDR3 reads CASSLDSTTGAGETQYF. The CDR3 DNA follows: TGTGCCAGCAGCTTAGATAGTACGACAGGGGCTGGAGAGACCCAGTACTTC. The V and J genes are TRBV11-2 and TRBJ2-5; TRBD1 matches at 8 bases. This CDR3 region has 17 residues. After removal of 0 bases from V and 4 bases from J, the junction contained 10 bases not matched to a gene. Germline V CDR1 and CDR2: SGHAT, FQNNGV.

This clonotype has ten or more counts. The CDR3 is CASSPRLAGDNEQFF. The CDR3, as DNA: TGTGCCAGCAGCCCTCGACTAGCGGGTGACAATGAGCAGTTCTTC. The chain couples TRBV14 to TRBJ2-1; TRBD2 matches 10 bases. The length of the CDR3 is 15 residues. Germline CDR1 reads SGHDN; CDR2 reads FVKESK. Trimming at V came to 4 bases and at J to 5 bases, leaving 5 bases not matched to a gene.

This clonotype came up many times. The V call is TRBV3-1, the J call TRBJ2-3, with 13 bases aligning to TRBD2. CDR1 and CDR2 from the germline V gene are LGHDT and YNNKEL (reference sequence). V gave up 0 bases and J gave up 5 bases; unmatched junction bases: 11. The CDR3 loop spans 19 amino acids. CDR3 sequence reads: CASSQETGTSGAGVDTQYF. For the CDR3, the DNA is TGTGCCAGCAGCCAAGAGACCGGGACTAGCGGGGCGGGGGTAGATACGCAGTATTTT.

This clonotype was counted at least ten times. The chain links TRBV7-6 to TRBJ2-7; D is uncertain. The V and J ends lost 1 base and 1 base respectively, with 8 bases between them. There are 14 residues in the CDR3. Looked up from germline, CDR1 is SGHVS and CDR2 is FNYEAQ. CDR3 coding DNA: TGTGCCAGCAGCTTAGAGGGCGAATCCTACGAGCAGTACTTC. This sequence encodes CASSLEGESYEQYF.

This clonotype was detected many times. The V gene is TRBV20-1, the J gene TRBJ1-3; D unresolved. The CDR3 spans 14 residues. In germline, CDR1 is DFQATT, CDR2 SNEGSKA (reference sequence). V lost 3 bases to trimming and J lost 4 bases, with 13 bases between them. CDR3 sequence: CSASPATTGNTIYF. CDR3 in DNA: TGCAGTGCTAGCCCAGCAACAACGGGAAACACCATATATTTT.

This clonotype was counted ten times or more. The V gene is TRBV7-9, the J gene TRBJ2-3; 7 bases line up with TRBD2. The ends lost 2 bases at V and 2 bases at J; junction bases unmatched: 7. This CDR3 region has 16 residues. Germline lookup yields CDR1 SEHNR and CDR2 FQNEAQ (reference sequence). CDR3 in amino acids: CASSLSQGGDTDTQYF. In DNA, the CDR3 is TGTGCCAGCAGCTTATCGCAGGGAGGGGACACAGATACGCAGTATTTT.